This T cell receptor beta chain was sequenced in a study of beta chain features in type 1 diabetes (dated by TCRdb to 2016 to 2019). Background on the whole study: Mean age, gender distribution, total cell number and subset yield were not different between patients and healthy donors. A total of 85 million to 140 million sorted cells were examined across all samples, and the number of cells per subset was strongly correlated with RNA yield. The study compared the TCRB repertoires of sorted circulating CD4+ T cell subsets in recently diagnosed type 1 diabetes patients with those in matched healthy donors. Regulatory and stem cell-like memory subsets were isolated from only 8 patients and roughly eight healthy donors, whereas naive and central memory subsets came from all 30 or so donors. What the work shows at the level of the full study, not this receptor alone: PCR might favor shorter templates, but patient and control samples were amplified and corrected together, so any skew would affect both groups equally. Because small numbers of individuals were included in the HLA sub-analyses, any influence of HLA type on TCRB rearrangement was left unresolved. Patients with type 1 diabetes made fewer insertions and deleted more nucleotides at VDJ recombination sites, implying thymic rearrangement abnormalities. In all four CD4+ subsets, TCRB CDR3 length was moderately but significantly shorter in type 1 diabetes patients. Naive, central memory and regulatory TCRB repertoires appeared more similar among patients than among healthy donors. Because cDNA rather than genomic DNA was sequenced, highly expressing activated cells could have been over-represented, although no difference in activation and CD3 levels was found between groups.

The V and J ends are trimmed by 1 base and 7 bases, leaving 6 bases between them. The germline V gene (reference sequence) supplies CDR1 SGHNT and CDR2 YYREEE. From the cysteine through the phenylalanine, the CDR3 covers 13 amino acids. The CDR3 DNA has 39 bases and is translated from base 1. The High Capacity cDNA Reverse Transcription Kit was used to reverse transcribe all of the isolated RNA, meaning that expressed TCRB transcripts were what got sequenced. Deep immunoSEQ sequencing was applied to naive, central memory and regulatory T cell samples, giving an average of about 3.8 million total reads per sample. After sorted cells were lysed in RLT buffer, RNA was extracted with DNase-treated RNeasy Micro or Mini kits, with the choice depending on cell number. Each cell subset was processed separately to prevent cross-contamination, with patient and healthy donor samples processed together. The immunoSEQ multiplex PCR was used to amplify TCRB sequences from cDNA, generating 87-bp fragments that spanned the CDR3 region. Sequencing of the amplicons was performed on the Illumina HiSeq platform. From the authors' description of their analysis: Synthetic template baselines were used to correct PCR bias computationally, reads within Hamming distance 2 were collapsed, and singletons that could not be merged were discarded. Reads were aligned against IMGT so that V, D and J genes, CDR3 length and insertions or deletions at six rearrangement sites could be assigned. Clonotype counts were normalized to sorted cell number within each subset before computing true diversity and Gini coefficients with the tcR R package. Repertoire sharing was quantified using the overlap coefficient calculated on TCRB nucleotide sequences. As a proxy for the pre-selection repertoire, out-of-frame TCRB sequences from naive cells were analyzed. Drawn from immuneACCESS, this table holds only the in-frame rearrangements with V and J called that TCRdb kept. Clones are partly lost; checked studies trace under half to an unresolved V gene and leave the rest unexplained. V, J and clone size are those of that table, while D and trimming were read from the DNA. This sample gives some 250,000 clones in total; approximately 15% of them show up just once. The ten largest clones capture about 0.02% of the sample.

Each donor gave one peripheral blood draw, averaging approximately 0.11 L, which was collected into heparinised tubes. A BD FACSAria II was used to sort naive, central memory, regulatory and stem cell-like memory CD4+ T cells with a panel that included CD45RO, CCR7, CD25, CD127, CD95 and CD27. All sorted populations exceeded 98% purity. PBMCs were separated immediately by Lymphoprep density gradient centrifugation and were stained directly, without being cultured. So that batch effects would be minimized, each experiment stained and sorted samples in pairs, pairing one healthy donor with one patient. To note about this clone: Its cognate antigen has yet to be identified. Nothing much larger sits one base from this clone, and base qualities are not available.

Specimen: naive CD4+ T cells from blood. Explained via the paper, the cell subset or site label denotes: true naive CD4+ T cells. This sequence originates from a man between 25 and 39 years old with type 1 diabetes. The sequence links TRBV5-4 to TRBJ1-6; a confident D gene designation cannot be given. The DNA reads as follows: TGTGCCAGCAGCTTGACACGAAATTCACCCCTCCACTTT. Translated, it gives CASSLTRNSPLHF.